This passage covers 15 T cell receptor beta chains from one sample sequenced in a study of blood T cell repertoires in COVID-19. Profiling relied on immunoSEQ multiplex PCR, and the TCRdb table lists in-frame clones only, not all of them. The sample records roughly 140,000 clones, over 80% being singletons. Input material: PBMCs or T cells enriched from blood (not recorded which). Receptors originate from a middle-aged woman who had recovered from COVID-19.

This clone has a single count. The genes are TRBV5-1 and TRBJ1-2; 7 bases are a match to TRBD1. The germline V gene encodes CDR1 SGHRS and CDR2 YFSETQ. V shed 0 bases, J shed 4 bases, and the junction held 6 bases outside the gene matches. The CDR3 covers 15 residues. The CDR3 DNA is TGCGCCAGCAGCTTGGAACGGGACAGACCCTATGGCTACACCTTC. Translated: CASSLERDRPYGYTF.

This clone was seen ten or more times. V usage is TRBV6-5 and J usage is TRBJ2-5, with a tentative D call TRBD2 (5 bases). In germline, CDR1 is MNHEY, CDR2 SVGAGI. V was pared by 6 bases and J by 2 bases, with 16 bases between. CDR3 size: 15 residues. Here the CDR3 DNA reads TGTGCCAGCAGAAAACTAGATAAAGAACAAGAGACCCAGTACTTC. It yields the protein CASRKLDKEQETQYF.

The V and J genes are TRBV27 and TRBJ1-1; TRBD1 aligns across 10 bases. Unmatched junction bases numbered 7, after V lost 5 bases and J lost 1 base. Germline lookup yields CDR1 MNHEY and CDR2 SMNVEV (reference sequence). The CDR3 is 16 amino acids. The CDR3 protein is CASSPWTGGGNTEAFF. CDR3 in DNA: TGTGCCAGCAGTCCTTGGACAGGGGGGGGGAACACTGAAGCTTTCTTT.

The chain joins TRBV7-9 to TRBJ2-7; D is perhaps TRBD2 (6 bases). This CDR3 comprises 17 residues. The germline gives CDR1 SEHNR, CDR2 FQNEAQ (reference sequence). The V end was cut by 2 bases, the J end by 2 bases, with 19 bases between. CDR3 sequence (DNA): TGTGCCAGCAGCTTATCGATCGGACGGGGAGGAGCCTACGAGCAGTACTTC. Its protein product is CASSLSIGRGGAYEQYF. The variable domain in full, with the rest retrieved from reference TRBV7-9 and TRBJ2-7, is DTGVSQNPRHKITKRGQNVTFRCDPISEHNRLYWYRQTLGQGPEFLTYFQNEAQLEKSRLLSDRFSAERPKGSFSTLEIQRTEQGDSAMYLCASSLSIGRGGAYEQYFGPGTRLTVT.

The chain recombines TRBV4-1 with TRBJ2-7, with TRBD1 as a possible D gene (6 bases). The V gene lost 1 base and the J gene lost 0 bases, with 10 bases spanning the gap. The CDR3 contains 15 residues. The germline V gene has CDR1 MGHRA and CDR2 YSYEKL. The CDR3 coding sequence is TGCGCCAGCAGCCAAGTAGGACAGAGCTCCTACGAGCAGTACTTC. Translation gives CASSQVGQSSYEQYF.

The chain recombines TRBV9 with TRBJ2-7; D perhaps matches TRBD2 (5 bases). The CDR3 is 13 residues long. Germline lookup yields CDR1 SGDLS and CDR2 YYNGEE. With 0 bases removed from V and 5 bases from J, the gap between germline ends came to 9 bases. The CDR3 spells CASSVGGGDEQYF. CDR3 in DNA: TGTGCCAGCAGCGTAGGCGGAGGTGACGAGCAGTACTTC.

The chain links TRBV7-6 to TRBJ1-1; D unclear. Trimming pared 5 bases from V and 5 bases from J, leaving 9 bases between. This CDR3 is 12 amino acids long. Per the germline V gene, CDR1 is SGHVS and CDR2 is FNYEAQ. DNA of the CDR3: TGTGCCAGCAGCAATACGCGGACTGAAGCTTTCTTT. It translates to CASSNTRTEAFF.

The rearrangement joins TRBV3-1 (or the pseudogene TRBV3-2) to TRBJ2-1, with TRBD1 matching over 10 bases. This CDR3 comprises 17 residues. V shed 0 bases and J 9 bases; nucleotides not matched to a gene: 11. Per the germline V gene, CDR1 is LGHDT and CDR2 is YNNKEL (reference sequence). The CDR3 here is CASSQDLIGTGDGEQFF. CDR3 bases: TGTGCCAGCAGCCAAGATCTCATTGGGACAGGGGACGGTGAGCAGTTCTTC.

The CDR3 DNA is TGTGCCAGCAGCTTTGACTACGCCTACGAGCAGTACTTC. Its translation: CASSFDYAYEQYF. The rearrangement joins TRBV7-2 to TRBJ2-7; tentatively, D is TRBD2 (5 bases). Germline V gene sequence: CDR1 SGHTA, CDR2 FQGNSA. V lost 3 bases, J lost 2 bases, and 8 bases lay in between. There are 13 residues in the CDR3.

The chain uses TRBV5-1 and TRBJ1-2; 8 bases are shared with TRBD1. In germline, CDR1 is SGHRS, CDR2 YFSETQ. V gave up 4 bases and J gave up 7 bases; unmatched junction bases: 9. The CDR3 covers 14 residues. The CDR3 reads CASSARTGMSGYTF. In DNA form, the CDR3 reads TGCGCCAGCAGCGCAAGGACAGGGATGAGTGGCTACACCTTC.

The chain couples TRBV27 to TRBJ2-7, with 8 bases matching TRBD1. The V gene end was trimmed by 3 bases and the J gene end by 2 bases; junction bases not matched to a gene: 6. Germline CDR1 MNHEY, CDR2 SMNVEV (reference sequence). The CDR3 spans 15 residues. The CDR3 sequence: CASSFGQGAPYEQYF. CDR3 sequence (DNA): TGTGCCAGCAGTTTTGGGCAGGGGGCGCCCTACGAGCAGTACTTC.

The CDR3: CASSPSGLEQYF. CDR3 nucleotides: TGTGCCAGCTCACCCTCAGGGCTCGAGCAGTACTTC. The chain combines TRBV18 with TRBJ2-7, with a possible D match to TRBD1 (5 bases). With 3 bases removed from V and 6 bases from J, the gap between germline ends came to 9 bases. Looked up from germline, CDR1 is KGHSH and CDR2 is LQKENI. The CDR3 loop spans 12 amino acids.

This clone showed up just a few times. The chain is built from TRBV25-1 and TRBJ2-7; TRBD1 might be the D (5 bases). Germline V gives CDR1 MGHDK, CDR2 SYGVNS. The CDR3 has 14 residues. Trimming pared 10 bases from V and 4 bases from J, leaving 20 bases between. The CDR3 protein is CATSWGSPDYEQYF. The CDR3 nucleotides are TGTGCCACCAGCTGGGGCAGCCCGGATTACGAGCAGTACTTC.

The count of this clone is one. The chain is built from TRBV3-1 (or the pseudogene TRBV3-2) and TRBJ1-5; D not resolved. The V gene lost 4 bases and the J gene lost 4 bases, with 5 bases spanning the gap. From germline, CDR1 is LGHDT and CDR2 YNNKEL (reference sequence). There are 12 residues in the CDR3. The CDR3 sequence: CASSLLNQPQHF. The CDR3, as DNA: TGTGCCAGCAGCCTATTAAATCAGCCCCAGCATTTT.

This clone was observed once. The rearrangement uses TRBV6-5 and TRBJ2-7; D gene ambiguous. V gave up 2 bases and J gave up 1 base, with 6 bases separating them. Germline CDR1 reads MNHEY; CDR2 reads SVGAGI. The CDR3 has 13 amino acids. The CDR3 loop is CASSYTGSYEQYF. CDR3 DNA: TGTGCCAGCAGTTACACGGGTTCCTACGAGCAGTACTTC.